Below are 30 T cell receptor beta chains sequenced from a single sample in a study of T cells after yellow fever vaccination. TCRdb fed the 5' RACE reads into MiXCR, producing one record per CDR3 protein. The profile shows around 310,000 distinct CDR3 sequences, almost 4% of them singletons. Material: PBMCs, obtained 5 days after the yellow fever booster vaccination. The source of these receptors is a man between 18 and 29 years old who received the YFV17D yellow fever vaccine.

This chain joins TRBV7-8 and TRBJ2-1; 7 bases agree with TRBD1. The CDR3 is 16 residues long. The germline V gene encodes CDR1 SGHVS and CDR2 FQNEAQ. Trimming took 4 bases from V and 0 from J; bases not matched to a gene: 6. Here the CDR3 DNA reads TGTGCCAGCAGCTCCCGGACAGGAATCTCCTACAATGAGCAGTTCTTC. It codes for CASSSRTGISYNEQFF. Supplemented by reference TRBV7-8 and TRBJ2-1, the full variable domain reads GAGVSQSPRYKVAKRGQDVALRCDPISGHVSLFWYQQALGQGPEFLTYFQNEAQLDKSGLPSDRFFAERPEGSVSTLKIQRTQQEDSAVYLCASSSRTGISYNEQFFGPGTRLTVL.

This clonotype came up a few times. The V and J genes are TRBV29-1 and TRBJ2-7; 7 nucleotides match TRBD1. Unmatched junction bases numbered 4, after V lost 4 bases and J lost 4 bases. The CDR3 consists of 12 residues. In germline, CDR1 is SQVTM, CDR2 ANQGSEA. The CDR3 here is CSVAGQTYEQYF. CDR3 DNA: TGCAGCGTTGCGGGACAGACTTACGAGCAGTACTTC.

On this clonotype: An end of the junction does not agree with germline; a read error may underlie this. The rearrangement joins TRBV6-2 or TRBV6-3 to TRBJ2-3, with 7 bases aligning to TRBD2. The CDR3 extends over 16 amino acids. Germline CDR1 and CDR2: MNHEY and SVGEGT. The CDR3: CASSGGPGGSKDTQYF. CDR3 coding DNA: TGTGCCAGCAGTGGTGGCCCGGGGGGTAGCAAAGATACGCAGTATTTT.

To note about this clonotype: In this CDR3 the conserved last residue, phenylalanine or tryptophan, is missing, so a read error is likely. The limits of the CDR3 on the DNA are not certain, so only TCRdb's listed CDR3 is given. CDR3 sequence reads: CASSRSSGGAIL. The chain recombines TRBV6-2 or TRBV6-3 with TRBJ2-1; TRBD2 reflects the table's D call only, with no check against the DNA. Germline CDR1 MNHEY, CDR2 SVGEGT. The CDR3 has 12 amino acids, counting both end residues.

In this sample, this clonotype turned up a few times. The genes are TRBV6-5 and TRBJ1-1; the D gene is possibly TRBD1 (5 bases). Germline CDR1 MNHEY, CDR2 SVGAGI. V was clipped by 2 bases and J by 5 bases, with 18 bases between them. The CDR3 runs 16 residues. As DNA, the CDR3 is TGTGCCAGCAGTTACCACCCGGGACCTTACGGGACTGAAGCTTTCTTT. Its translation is CASSYHPGPYGTEAFF.

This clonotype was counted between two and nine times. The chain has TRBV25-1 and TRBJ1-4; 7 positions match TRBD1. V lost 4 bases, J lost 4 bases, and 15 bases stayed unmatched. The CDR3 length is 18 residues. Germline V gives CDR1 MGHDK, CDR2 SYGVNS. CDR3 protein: CASSALGGALGNNEKLFF. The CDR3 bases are TGTGCCAGCAGTGCCTTAGGGGGCGCGTTGGGGAATAATGAAAAACTGTTTTTT.

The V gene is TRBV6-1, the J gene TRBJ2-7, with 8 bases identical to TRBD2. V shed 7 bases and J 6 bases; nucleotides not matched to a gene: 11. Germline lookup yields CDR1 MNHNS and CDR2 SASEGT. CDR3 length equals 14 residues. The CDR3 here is CASTPRGGTCEQYF. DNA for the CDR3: TGTGCCAGCACCCCCCGGGGGGGAACCTGCGAGCAGTACTTC.

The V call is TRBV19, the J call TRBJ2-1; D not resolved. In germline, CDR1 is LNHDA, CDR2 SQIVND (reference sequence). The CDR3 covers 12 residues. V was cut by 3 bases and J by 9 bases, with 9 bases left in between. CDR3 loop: CASSIWVGEQFF. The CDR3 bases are TGTGCCAGTAGTATTTGGGTTGGTGAGCAGTTCTTC. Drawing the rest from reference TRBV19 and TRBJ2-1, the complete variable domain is DGGITQSPKYLFRKEGQNVTLSCEQNLNHDAMYWYRQDPGQGLRLIYYSQIVNDFQKGDIAEGYSVSREKKESFPLTVTSAQKNPTAFYLCASSIWVGEQFFGPGTRLTVL.

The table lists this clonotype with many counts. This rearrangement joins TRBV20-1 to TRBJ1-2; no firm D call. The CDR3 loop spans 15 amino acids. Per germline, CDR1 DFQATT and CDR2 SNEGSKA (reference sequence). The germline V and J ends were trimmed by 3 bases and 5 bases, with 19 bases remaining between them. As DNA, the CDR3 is TGCAGTGCTAGCCCCCCCGCCCGGGCCGGGTATGGCTACACCTTC. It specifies CSASPPARAGYGYTF.

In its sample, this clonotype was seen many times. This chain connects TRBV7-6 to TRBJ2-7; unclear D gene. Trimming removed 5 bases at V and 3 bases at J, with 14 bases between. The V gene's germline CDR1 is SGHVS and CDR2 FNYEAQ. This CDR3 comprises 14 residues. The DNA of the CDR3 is TGTGCCAGCAGCATCGGGCCGATCGGCTACGAGCAGTACGTC. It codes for CASSIGPIGYEQYV.

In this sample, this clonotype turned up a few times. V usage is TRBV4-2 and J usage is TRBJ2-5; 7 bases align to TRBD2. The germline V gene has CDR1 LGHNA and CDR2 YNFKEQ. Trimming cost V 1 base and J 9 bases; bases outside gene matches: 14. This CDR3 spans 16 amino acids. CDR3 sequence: CASSQGIGASGGAQYF. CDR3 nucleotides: TGTGCCAGCAGCCAAGGCATAGGGGCTAGCGGTGGGGCCCAGTACTTC.

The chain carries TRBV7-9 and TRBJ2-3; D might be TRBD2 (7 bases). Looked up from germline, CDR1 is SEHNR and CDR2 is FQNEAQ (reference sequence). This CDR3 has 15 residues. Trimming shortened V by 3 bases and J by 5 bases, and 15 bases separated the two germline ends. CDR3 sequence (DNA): TGTGCCAGCAGCTTCTGGGGAGGGGGAATAGATACGCAGTATTTT. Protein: CASSFWGGGIDTQYF.

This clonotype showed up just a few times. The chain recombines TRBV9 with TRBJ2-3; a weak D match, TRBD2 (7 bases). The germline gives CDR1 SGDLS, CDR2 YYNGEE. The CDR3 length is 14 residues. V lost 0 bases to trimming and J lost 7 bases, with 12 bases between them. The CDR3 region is CASSVGGGANTQYF. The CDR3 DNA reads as TGTGCCAGCAGCGTAGGTGGGGGGGCCAATACGCAGTATTTT.

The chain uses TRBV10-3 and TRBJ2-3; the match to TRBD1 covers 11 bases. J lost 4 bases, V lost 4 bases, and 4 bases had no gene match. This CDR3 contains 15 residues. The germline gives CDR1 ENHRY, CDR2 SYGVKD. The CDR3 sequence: CAISAWTGGADTQYF. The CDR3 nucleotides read TGTGCCATCAGTGCCTGGACAGGGGGCGCAGATACGCAGTATTTT.

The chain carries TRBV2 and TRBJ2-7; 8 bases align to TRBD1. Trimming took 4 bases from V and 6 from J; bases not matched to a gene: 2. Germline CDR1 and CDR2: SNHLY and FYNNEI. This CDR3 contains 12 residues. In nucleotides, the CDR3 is TGTGCCAGCAGTGGACAGGGGAGCGAGCAGTACTTC. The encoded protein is CASSGQGSEQYF.

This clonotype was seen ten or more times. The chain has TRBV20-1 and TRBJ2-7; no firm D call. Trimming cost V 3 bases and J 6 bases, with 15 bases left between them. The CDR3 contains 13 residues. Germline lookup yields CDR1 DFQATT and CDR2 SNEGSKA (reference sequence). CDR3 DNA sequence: TGCAGTGCTAGCCCCCCCCCGGGCTTCGAGCAGTACGTC. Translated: CSASPPPGFEQYV.

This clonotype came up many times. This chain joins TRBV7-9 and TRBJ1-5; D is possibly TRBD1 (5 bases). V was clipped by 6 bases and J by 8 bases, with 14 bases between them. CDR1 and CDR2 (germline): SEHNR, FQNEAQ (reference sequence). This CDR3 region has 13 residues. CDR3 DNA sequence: TGTGCCAGCAGTGACAGCGCCCTGGAGCCCCAGCATTTT. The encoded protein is CASSDSALEPQHF.

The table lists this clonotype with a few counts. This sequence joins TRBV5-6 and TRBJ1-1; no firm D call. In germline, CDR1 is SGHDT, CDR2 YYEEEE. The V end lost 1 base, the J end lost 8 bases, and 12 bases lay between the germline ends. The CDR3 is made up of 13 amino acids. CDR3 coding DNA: TGTGCCAGCAGCTTGCATCGGGCGAGGGAAGCTTTCTTT. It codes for CASSLHRAREAFF.

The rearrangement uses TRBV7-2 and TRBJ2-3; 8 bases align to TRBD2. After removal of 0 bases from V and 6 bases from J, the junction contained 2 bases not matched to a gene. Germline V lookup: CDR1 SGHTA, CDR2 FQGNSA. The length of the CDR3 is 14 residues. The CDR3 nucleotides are TGTGCCAGCAGCTTAGCAGCGGGGGCGGATACGCAGTATTTT. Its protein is CASSLAAGADTQYF.

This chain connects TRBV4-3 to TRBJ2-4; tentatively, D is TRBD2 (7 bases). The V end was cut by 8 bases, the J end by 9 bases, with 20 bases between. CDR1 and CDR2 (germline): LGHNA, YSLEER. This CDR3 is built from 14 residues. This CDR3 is CASQGGGTPGIQYF. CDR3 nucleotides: TGCGCCAGCCAAGGGGGGGGGACCCCGGGCATTCAGTACTTC.

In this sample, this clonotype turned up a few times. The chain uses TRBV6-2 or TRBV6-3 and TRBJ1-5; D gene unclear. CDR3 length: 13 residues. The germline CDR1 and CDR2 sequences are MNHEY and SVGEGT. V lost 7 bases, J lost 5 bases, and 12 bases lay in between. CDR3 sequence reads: CASTNDPYQPQHF. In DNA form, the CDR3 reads TGTGCCAGCACTAATGACCCATATCAGCCCCAGCATTTT.

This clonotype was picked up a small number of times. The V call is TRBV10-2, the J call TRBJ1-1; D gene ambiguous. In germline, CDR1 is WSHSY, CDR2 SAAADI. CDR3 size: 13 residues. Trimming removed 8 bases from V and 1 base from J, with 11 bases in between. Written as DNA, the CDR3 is TGCGCCAGCCAGGTTCATGGGAACACTGAAGCTTTCTTT. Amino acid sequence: CASQVHGNTEAFF.

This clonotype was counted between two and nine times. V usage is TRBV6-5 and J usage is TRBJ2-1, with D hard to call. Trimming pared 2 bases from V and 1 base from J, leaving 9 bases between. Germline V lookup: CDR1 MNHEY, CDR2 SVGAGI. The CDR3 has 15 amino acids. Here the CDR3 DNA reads TGTGCCAGCAGTTACCGCCTGAGGTCCTACAATGAGCAGTTCTTC. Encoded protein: CASSYRLRSYNEQFF.

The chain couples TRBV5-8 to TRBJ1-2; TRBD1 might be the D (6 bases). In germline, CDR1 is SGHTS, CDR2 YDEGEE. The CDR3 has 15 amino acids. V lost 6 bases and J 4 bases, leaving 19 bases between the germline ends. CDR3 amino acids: CASTVLGQGIYGYTF. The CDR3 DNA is TGTGCCAGCACCGTTTTGGGTCAGGGGATCTATGGCTACACCTTC.

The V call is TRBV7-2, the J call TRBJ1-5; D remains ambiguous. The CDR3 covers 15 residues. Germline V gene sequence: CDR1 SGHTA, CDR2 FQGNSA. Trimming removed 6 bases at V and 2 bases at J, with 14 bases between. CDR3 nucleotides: TGTGCCAGCAGTCCGGGCATGTGGGGCAATCAGCCCCAGCATTTT. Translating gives CASSPGMWGNQPQHF. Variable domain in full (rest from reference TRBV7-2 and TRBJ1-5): GAGVSQSPSNKVTEKGKDVELRCDPISGHTALYWYRQSLGQGLEFLIYFQGNSAPDKSGLPSDRFSAERTGGSVSTLTIQRTQQEDSAVYLCASSPGMWGNQPQHFGDGTRLSIL.

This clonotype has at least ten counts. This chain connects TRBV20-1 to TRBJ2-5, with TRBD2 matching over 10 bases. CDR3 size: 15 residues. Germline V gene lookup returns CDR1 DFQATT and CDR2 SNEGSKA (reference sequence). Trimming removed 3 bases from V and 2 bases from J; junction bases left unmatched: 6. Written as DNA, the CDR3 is TGCAGTGCTAGGCTTAGCGGGGGGTTACAAGAGACCCAGTACTTC. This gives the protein CSARLSGGLQETQYF.

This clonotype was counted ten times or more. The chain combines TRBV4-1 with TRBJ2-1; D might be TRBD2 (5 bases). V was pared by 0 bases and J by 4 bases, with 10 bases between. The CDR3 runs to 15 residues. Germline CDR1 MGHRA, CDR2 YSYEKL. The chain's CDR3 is CASSQDERGYNEQFF. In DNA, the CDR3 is TGCGCCAGCAGCCAAGACGAACGGGGTTACAATGAGCAGTTCTTC.

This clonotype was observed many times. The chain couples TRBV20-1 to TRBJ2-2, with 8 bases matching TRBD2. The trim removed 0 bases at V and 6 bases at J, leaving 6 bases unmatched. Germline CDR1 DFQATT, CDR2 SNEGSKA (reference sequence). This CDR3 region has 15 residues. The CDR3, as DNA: TGCAGTGCTAGAGATGGGACTAGGAGGGCCGGGGAGCTGTTTTTT. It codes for CSARDGTRRAGELFF.

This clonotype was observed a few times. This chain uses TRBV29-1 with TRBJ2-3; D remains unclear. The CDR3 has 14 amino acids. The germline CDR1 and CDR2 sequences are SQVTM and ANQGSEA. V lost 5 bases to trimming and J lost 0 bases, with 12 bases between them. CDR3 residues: CSVSPGVSTDTQYF. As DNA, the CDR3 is TGCAGCGTTAGCCCTGGGGTGAGCACAGATACGCAGTATTTT.

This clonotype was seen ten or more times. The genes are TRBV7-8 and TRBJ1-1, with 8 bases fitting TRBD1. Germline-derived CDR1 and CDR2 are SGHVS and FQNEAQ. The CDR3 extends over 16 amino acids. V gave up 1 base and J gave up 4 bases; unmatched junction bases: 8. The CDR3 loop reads CASSLGALDRGTEAFF. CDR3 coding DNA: TGTGCCAGCAGCTTAGGGGCCCTTGACAGGGGCACTGAAGCTTTCTTT.